The clone carrying this T cell receptor (beta chain) has just a few counts. The antigen is not known. The sample is drawn from a study of post-analysis software for immune sequencing data. Across the whole study: As for disease course, relapsing-remitting, secondary progressive and progressive-relapsing multiple sclerosis were all included.

The CDR3 is made up of 11 amino acids. V shed 4 bases and J shed 5 bases, with 5 bases lying between them. Per germline, CDR1 LGHDT and CDR2 YNNKEL (reference sequence). Prepared libraries of TCR beta cDNA carried unique molecular identifiers. Between roughly 1 and 10 million T cells gave rise to some 490,000 cDNA molecules. TCRdb re-called the PCR reads through MiXCR, storing one row per CDR3 protein. This sample has around 770,000 distinct CDR3 sequences, with around 45% found just once. Study findings and constraints: Relative to controls, patients with multiple sclerosis showed significantly lower normalized Chao1 diversity. Comparison of patients with controls showed about 5 TRBV segments more frequent in patients, TRBV5-6, TRBV5-1 and TRBV20-1 among them.

This receptor was taken from a girl aged 10 to 17 with multiple sclerosis. The specimen was blood. V usage is TRBV3-1 and J usage is TRBJ2-5; D not resolved. CDR3 DNA: TGTGCCAGCAGCCTACACGAGACCCAGTACTTC. This encodes CASSLHETQYF.